This T cell receptor (beta chain) was sequenced in a study of identical twins. Template switching created a universal primer site, and the cDNA included unique molecular identifiers. TCRdb independently ran MiXCR on the 5' RACE reads; one entry per CDR3 protein. The data show 240,000 or so distinct CDR3 sequences, 5.5% to 7% seen once. Whole-study results and caveats: Conclusions came from cross-sectional statistical analysis, not from following the same donors.

This clonotype was detected ten times or more. Antigen specificity is unknown. The V segment lost 4 bases and the J segment 2 bases; nucleotides outside the gene matches: 2. This CDR3 contains 14 residues. Germline CDR1 LGHDT, CDR2 YNNKEL (reference sequence). This same sample was also part of a study on yellow fever vaccine responses in identical twins.

What was sequenced was memory (CD45RO+) T cells sorted from blood. The chain uses TRBV3-1 and TRBJ2-7; 10 bases are shared with TRBD1. This TCR was sampled from a woman aged 18-29 years in good health. The chain's CDR3 is CASSPGTGAYEQYF. The CDR3 nucleotides read TGTGCCAGCAGCCCCGGGACAGGGGCCTACGAGCAGTACTTC.